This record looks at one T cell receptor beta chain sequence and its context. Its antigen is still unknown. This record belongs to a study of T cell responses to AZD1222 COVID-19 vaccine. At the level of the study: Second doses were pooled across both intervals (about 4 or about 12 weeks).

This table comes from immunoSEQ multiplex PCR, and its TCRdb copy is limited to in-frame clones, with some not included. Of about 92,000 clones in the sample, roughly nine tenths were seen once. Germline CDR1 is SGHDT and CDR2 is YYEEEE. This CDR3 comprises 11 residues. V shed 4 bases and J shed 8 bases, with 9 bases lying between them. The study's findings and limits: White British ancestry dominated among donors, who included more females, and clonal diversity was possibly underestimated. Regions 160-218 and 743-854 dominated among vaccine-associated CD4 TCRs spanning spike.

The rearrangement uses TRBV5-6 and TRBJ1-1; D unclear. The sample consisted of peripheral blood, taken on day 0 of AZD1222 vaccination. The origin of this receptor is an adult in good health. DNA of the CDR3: TGTGCCAGCAGCCGCAACCAGGAAGCTTTCTTT. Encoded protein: CASSRNQEAFF.